A single sample gave rise to the 8 T cell receptor beta chains below, sequenced in a study of blood T cell repertoires in COVID-19. TCRdb's copy holds only in-frame clones and misses some; the assay was immunoSEQ multiplex PCR. The sample records 99,000 or so clones, 75% to 85% being singletons. Sequencing was done on a sample of peripheral blood. All receptors derive from a man between 60 and 75 years old with acute or convalescent COVID-19.

This sequence joins TRBV19 and TRBJ1-3, with D possibly matching TRBD1 (5 bases). V lost 5 bases, J lost 4 bases, and 12 bases lay in between. Germline V gene lookup returns CDR1 LNHDA and CDR2 SQIVND (reference sequence). CDR3 length equals 14 residues. The DNA for the CDR3 is TGTGCCAGTAGTGCAGGGTACGGCGGAAACACCATATATTTT. It codes for CASSAGYGGNTIYF. The entire variable domain, with the rest obtained from reference TRBV19 and TRBJ1-3, is as follows: DGGITQSPKYLFRKEGQNVTLSCEQNLNHDAMYWYRQDPGQGLRLIYYSQIVNDFQKGDIAEGYSVSREKKESFPLTVTSAQKNPTAFYLCASSAGYGGNTIYFGEGSWLTVV.

The J gene is TRBJ2-3, the V gene TRBV5-1, with 7 bases that match TRBD1. Germline V gives CDR1 SGHRS, CDR2 YFSETQ. CDR3 length: 16 amino acids. The J segment lost 1 base and the V segment lost 5 bases, leaving 10 bases of the junction unmatched. The DNA of the CDR3 is TGCGCCAGCAGTAAGGGGGCGGACTGGGGCACAGATACGCAGTATTTT. Protein product: CASSKGADWGTDTQYF.

The rearrangement links TRBV5-1 to TRBJ2-3; 11 bases agree with TRBD1. The junction had 8 bases not matched to a gene; V was cut back by 4 bases and J by 4 bases. The CDR3 runs 16 residues. Germline values: CDR1 SGHRS, CDR2 YFSETQ. For the CDR3, the DNA is TGCGCCAGCAGCCCCGGACAGGGGGCAGTCGCAGATACGCAGTATTTT. Amino acid sequence: CASSPGQGAVADTQYF.

This clone was counted only a few times. This chain uses TRBV3-1 (or the pseudogene TRBV3-2) with TRBJ1-4; 7 positions agree with TRBD1. Trimming cost V 2 bases and J 7 bases; bases outside gene matches: 1. The CDR3 is made up of 13 amino acids. CDR1 LGHDT and CDR2 YNNKEL come from the germline V gene (reference sequence). The CDR3 sequence is CASSQRTGEKLFF. CDR3 DNA sequence: TGTGCCAGCAGCCAAAGGACAGGTGAAAAACTGTTTTTT.

This chain connects TRBV3-1 (or the pseudogene TRBV3-2) to TRBJ2-3; D perhaps matches TRBD2 (5 bases). CDR3 size: 14 residues. Trimming stripped 6 bases from V and 0 bases from J, with 10 bases between. Germline values: CDR1 LGHDT, CDR2 YNNKEL (reference sequence). The CDR3 protein is CASRWTGSTDTQYF. For the CDR3, the DNA is TGTGCCAGCAGGTGGACTGGGAGCACAGATACGCAGTATTTT.

The V and J genes are TRBV11-2 and TRBJ1-6, with 7 positions matching TRBD1. Germline V lookup: CDR1 SGHAT, CDR2 FQNNGV. V lost 2 bases and J lost 7; bases outside the gene matches: 11. The CDR3 is 17 residues long. The CDR3 coding sequence is TGTGCCAGCAGCTTATTACGCGGGGGGACAGACAATTCACCCCTCCACTTT. It encodes CASSLLRGGTDNSPLHF.

This clone has just a few counts. The chain has TRBV5-1 and TRBJ2-7; a weak D match, TRBD1 (6 bases). V was trimmed by 0 bases and J by 3 bases, leaving 13 bases between them. The CDR3 contains 15 residues. CDR1 is SGHRS and CDR2 is YFSETQ in the germline V gene. This chain's CDR3 is CASSLGDTVSYEQYF. CDR3 nucleotides: TGCGCCAGCAGCTTGGGGGACACGGTGAGCTACGAGCAGTACTTC.

The rearrangement uses TRBV30 and TRBJ2-7; D might be TRBD1 (5 bases). Germline V gene data show CDR1 as GTSNPN and CDR2 as SVGIG (reference sequence). V lost 0 bases and J lost 2, with 8 bases in between. This CDR3 has 13 residues. The CDR3 is CAWSVQGPYEQYF. CDR3 coding DNA: TGTGCCTGGAGTGTCCAGGGTCCCTACGAGCAGTACTTC.